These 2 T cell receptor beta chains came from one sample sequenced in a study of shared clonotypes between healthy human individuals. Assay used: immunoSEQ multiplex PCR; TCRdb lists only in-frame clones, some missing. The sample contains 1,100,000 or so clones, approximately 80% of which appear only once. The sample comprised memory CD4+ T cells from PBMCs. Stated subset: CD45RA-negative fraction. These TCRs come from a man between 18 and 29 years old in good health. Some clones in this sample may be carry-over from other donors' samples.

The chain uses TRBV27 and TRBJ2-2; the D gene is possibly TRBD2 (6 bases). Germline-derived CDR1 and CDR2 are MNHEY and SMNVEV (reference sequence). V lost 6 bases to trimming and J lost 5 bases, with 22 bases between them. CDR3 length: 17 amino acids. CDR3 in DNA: TGTGCCAGCAGCCCCTATGTAGATGCTAGCGCAACCGGGGAGCTGTTTTTT. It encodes CASSPYVDASATGELFF.

The CDR3 DNA is TGTGCCAGCAGTCCACAGGGCTACGAGCAGTACTTC. This codes for CASSPQGYEQYF. This sequence joins TRBV6-6 and TRBJ2-7; tentatively, D is TRBD1 (6 bases). From germline, CDR1 is MNHNY and CDR2 SVGAGI (reference sequence). The CDR3 extends over 12 amino acids. The V and J ends lost 5 bases and 3 bases respectively, with 8 bases between them.